This TCR beta chain was sequenced during a study of cytomegalovirus exposure and HLA in healthy donors (dated by TCRdb to 2015 to 2018). At the level of the whole study: An earlier analysis of roughly 500 of the donors reported more than 250 Gb of sequence data and roughly 100 million unique TCR beta sequences from roughly 200 million T cells. A later genetic analysis took genome-wide SNP genotypes for about 55% of the roughly 670 donors and used that subset as a discovery cohort. Rather than using new phenotypic data, the later analysis identified candidate immune exposures from TCR beta sequences and from how often those sequences occurred across donors. A separate validation cohort of roughly 110 different subjects was used in addition to the approximately 700-subject first cohort. Typing coverage varied by locus: roughly 629-640 donors for A, B, C, DRB1 and DQB1; approximately 560 for DQA1; around 610 for DPA1; 450 to 480 for DPB1. Class I and class II HLA loci were covered by the typing at four-digit resolution. High-throughput TCR immunosequencing, statistical association of individual TCRs with disease status, and machine learning were combined to predict cytomegalovirus infection status. An earlier analysis of 587 of the donors used high-throughput TCR beta sequencing to judge whether each TCR beta V gene segment behaved as functional or pseudogenic. All discovery cohort repertoires had been generated using a single sequencing platform. Using immunosequencing, the study profiled T cell repertoires from about 610 subjects and related those repertoires to cytomegalovirus serostatus. Of the 300 to 450 genotyped donors, 65% to 90% fell in the genetic ancestry cluster associated with self-reported Caucasian donors. A later analysis re-examined previously published TCR beta repertoires from more than 650 donors and added high-resolution HLA genotyping to investigate patterns of TCR occurrence. Among around 400 genotyped donors of the cohort, an average of approximately 240,000 unique TCR beta nucleotide sequences was sequenced per donor, of which about 18% were non-productive. The study aimed to test whether signatures of past pathogen exposure could be identified by cataloging public T cell receptors. About five DR-DQ haplotypes were treated as single units for association and clustering because of strong linkage in the cohort. An early release that covered several hundred HLA-typed donors contained around 300 gigabases of sequencing data and about 84 million unique TCR sequences. Alongside the repertoire data, information on donor age, sex, ethnicity and CMV serostatus was compiled.

As regards this clone: The antigen it recognizes is unknown. Base qualities are missing; no much larger clone stands one base away.

Libraries were built with the immunoSEQ multiplex PCR assay. For the multiplex PCR, a mixture combining 60 forward primers for TCR Vbeta segments and 13 reverse primers for TCR Jbeta segments was used. A multiplex PCR assay on genomic DNA amplified the CDR3 region of rearranged TCR beta genes. The Illumina HiSeq System was used to sequence the amplified TCR beta libraries as 87-base-pair reads. The authors' analysis ran thus. A later analysis counted some 80 million unique TCR beta chains across the 550 to 700 repertoires, and 9 million to 14 million of these chains were shared by at least two donors. Raw reads were error-corrected and collapsed into unique sequences with a nearest-neighbor algorithm that merged closely related sequences to remove PCR and sequencing errors. To assign V, D and J gene segments, CDR3 sequences were aligned to IMGT reference sequences. Each retained sequence needed at least a six-nucleotide match to both a V gene segment and a J gene segment. Rearrangements were called productive when the CDR3 lacked stop codons and stayed in frame with V and J; all others were non-productive. CDR3 was defined according to IMGT convention as the region running from the second conserved V-encoded cysteine to the conserved J-encoded phenylalanine. The earlier analysis of about 610 of the donors excluded sequences that lacked an unambiguous match to a single V gene segment. An earlier analysis of 587 of the donors classified V segments as functional when productive rearrangements were above 56.7% and as segregating when the standard deviation between donors was above 5%. A statistical classification framework was developed to diagnose cytomegalovirus status using the catalog of TCR beta chain sequences. In a later analysis, TCR nucleotide sequences were compared against IMGT/GENE-DB human TR gene sequences so that V and J genes could be assigned. Using the TCRdist pipeline, a later analysis assigned CDR3 sequences along with most-parsimonious VDJ recombination scenarios. A later analysis defined each TCR beta chain by its CDR3 amino acid sequence plus V-gene family, and excluded reads lacking a unique V-gene family. To address suspected cross-contamination and a sequencing artifact, a later analysis removed roughly 580 highly shared, low-generation-probability nucleotide sequences. A later analysis calculated a clonal expansion index for each public chain from normalized within-repertoire ranks of inferred template counts. In a later analysis, generation probabilities were computed using a VDJ recombination model fitted to out-of-frame rearrangements, and the results were checked against IGoR. A later analysis scored TCR-TCR, TCR-HLA and TCR-CMV co-occurrence with hypergeometric tests, applying a repertoire-size bias correction to TCR pairs. False discovery rates were estimated in a later analysis by permuting HLA or CMV assignments 20 times. In a later analysis, co-occurring TCRs were grouped with DBSCAN, and TCRdist sequence similarity was added when clustering was performed within HLA-allele-positive subsets. Co-occurrence clustering excluded repertoires with fewer than 30,000 or more than 120,000 public chains, plus five with anomalous nucleotide sharing. TCRdb limited this immuneACCESS table to in-frame rearrangements with V and J called. A share of clones is missing; checked studies link under half to unresolved V genes, and the rest is unexplained. The D gene and trimming were derived from the DNA, and the V and J assignments and clone size from that table. Counted in this sample were approximately 160,000 clones; approximately 77% of them appeared once. The ten biggest clones cover about 7.4% of the sample.

In total, 500 to 700 healthy bone marrow donors made up the cohort. All cohort members were sampled while nominally healthy, although unrecorded immune exposures were likely present. The donor was CMV seropositive and was included in the group of 270 or so seropositive cohort members. A peripheral blood sample was provided by each donor, and peripheral blood mononuclear cells were used for TCR beta sequencing. Genomic DNA extraction from the blood cell samples was performed with the Qiagen DNeasy Blood Extraction Kit. Study-wide conclusions, independent of this receptor: According to a later analysis, TCR association rates differed among HLA loci, with DRB1 alleles showing the most associated TCRs and HLA-C alleles showing the fewest. A further reported finding was that TCR beta sequences accurately predicted the HLA-A and HLA-B alleles for most subjects in the first cohort. Compared with equally common non-associated chains, HLA-associated TCR beta chains in a later analysis were more clonally expanded and had lower generation probabilities. Because HLA typing was missing for some donors at each locus, association tests included only the typed subset. Presence/absence analyses assumed roughly uniform sequencing depth across donors, an assumption that may not hold. In a later analysis, some 17,000 TCR beta sequences were associated with specific HLA alleles at a false discovery rate of 0.05. A later genetic analysis reported fewer N-insertions in productive TCRs among donors in an Asian-associated ancestry cluster than the 666-donor mean. This cohort had only TCR beta chains sequenced, and the lack of alpha or paired-chain data limited which features could be detected. Most CMV-associated TCR beta chains appeared to be HLA-restricted in a later analysis, and the HLA associations seemed to be driven largely by CMV exposure. A total of 150 to 200 TCR beta chains were listed by the study as associated with cytomegalovirus. Strong co-occurrence of HLA alleles, especially DR and DQ, made assigning TCR associations to individual alleles difficult. In both the original and validation cohorts, the classifier was reported to diagnose cytomegalovirus status with high specificity and sensitivity. Broadly in line with IMGT annotations, most TCR beta V segments showed up in productive rearrangements about 87% or about 30% of the time in an earlier analysis of 450 to 600 of the donors. The 87-base-pair reads could not distinguish some IMGT-functional V segments, including TRBV6-2 and TRBV6-3, so those segments were excluded. A cluster of highly shared sequence variants was judged likely to be a technical artifact of the sequencing pipeline. In a later analysis, several top co-occurrence clusters were reported to appear linked to parvovirus B19, influenza, CMV and Epstein-Barr virus. Immune exposure information for the cohort was limited to CMV serostatus. Because counts were too low, 15 to 20 rarely observed V segments, including chromosome 9 orphons, were excluded from the earlier analysis of some 590 of the donors. Most TCR sequences were seen in very few donors, while some public TCRs were found in many individuals. Correlated functional status among segregating V segments might be attributable to linkage disequilibrium, but an unknown experimental factor could not be ruled out. It was suggested by the authors that the approach could potentially be generalized to other disease states and immunological phenotypes. V-gene and J-gene trimming of TCR beta chains was associated with a missense DCLRE1C variant in a later genetic analysis, and the association was replicated in an independent cohort. Three of the identified cytomegalovirus-associated TCR beta chains were confirmed in vitro to be specific for cytomegalovirus antigens.

CDR1 and CDR2 are drawn from the germline V gene: SNHLY, FYNNEI. The CDR3 runs 16 residues from the cysteine to the phenylalanine. Kept here is only the CDR3 DNA, which spans 48 bases and is read in frame from base 1. Relative to germline, V is 6 bases shorter and J is 2 bases shorter, with 20 bases between their ends. The sample consisted of PBMCs. The rearranged segments are TRBV2 and TRBJ2-7, with TRBD2 as a weak D call on 5 bases. This clonotype was obtained from a male donor in good health and CMV-seropositive. The CDR3 sequence is CASSTGGGMSAYEQYF. DNA sequence: TGTGCCAGCAGCACCGGAGGAGGAATGTCCGCCTACGAGCAGTACTTC. The entire variable domain, with the stretches around the CDR3 drawn from the reference TRBV2 and TRBJ2-7 proteins, is EPEVTQTPSHQVTQMGQEVILRCVPISNHLYFYWYRQILGQKVEFLVSFYNNEISEKSEIFDDQFSVERPDGSNFTLKIRSTKLEDSAMYFCASSTGGGMSAYEQYFGPGTRLTVT.